This TCR beta chain was found in a study of blood T cell repertoires in COVID-19. Whole-study context: T cells, B-cell-depleted T cells, or PBMCs supplied cDNA or gDNA.

Original analysis: Estimates of nucleated cell counts were drawn from the amplification of reference gene primers. TCRdb's copy holds only in-frame clones and misses some; the assay was immunoSEQ multiplex PCR. The V and J calls and clone size come from that table; D and trimming were worked out from the DNA. The sample gives some 30,000 clones, approximately 82% of which show up once; about an eighth is in the top ten. The length of the CDR3 is 13 residues. The ends were cut back, 8 bases at V and 4 bases at J, with 12 bases in the middle. Germline CDR1 and CDR2: MNHNY and SVGAGI (reference sequence).

The receptor comes from a human donor in a cohort sampled during active COVID-19. Sequencing input: peripheral blood. The J gene is TRBJ2-1, the V gene TRBV6-6; D is ambiguous. In DNA form, the CDR3 reads TGTGCCAGCTTATCTGGGCTTTACAATGAGCAGTTCTTC. It codes for CASLSGLYNEQFF.